The present T cell receptor (beta chain) was sequenced within a study of PD-1 blockade in classical Hodgkin lymphoma. The overall study: Patients had nivolumab dosed at 3 mg/kg, delivered intravenously every 2 weeks.

A few counts support this clone. Its antigen is not known. This table comes from immunoSEQ multiplex PCR, and its TCRdb copy is limited to in-frame clones, with some not included. The sample records some 21,000 clones, roughly 70% being singletons. Overall study results and limits: Differences between repertoires have undefined causes, possibly disease activity or prior therapy.

Germline CDR1 reads GTSNPN; CDR2 reads SVGIG (reference sequence). The CDR3 extends over 12 amino acids. After removal of 1 base from V and 6 bases from J, the junction contained 2 bases not matched to a gene. Every patient was affected by relapse after autologous stem cell transplantation, while exposure to brentuximab vedotin was not uniform. This TCR derives from a human donor with classical Hodgkin lymphoma. The rearrangement links TRBV30 to TRBJ1-1; the match to TRBD1 covers 7 bases. The material sequenced was peripheral blood mononuclear cells (PBMCs), taken at baseline. As DNA, the CDR3 is TGTGCCTGGAGTGCGGGACAGTCTGAAGCTTTCTTT. The encoded protein is CAWSAGQSEAFF.